The 15 T cell receptor beta chains listed next were all sequenced from one sample in a study of blood T cell repertoires in COVID-19. Produced via immunoSEQ multiplex PCR; TCRdb's table is partial and in-frame only. This table holds about 210,000 clones, roughly 81% found once. Material: peripheral blood. The receptor set was obtained from a woman in her fifties or sixties with active or convalescent COVID-19.

This chain links TRBV25-1 with TRBJ1-6; 8 bases are a match to TRBD1. J lost 9 bases, V lost 3 bases, and 4 bases had no gene match. Germline CDR1 MGHDK, CDR2 SYGVNS. The CDR3 covers 14 residues. The CDR3 protein is CASSETGESSPLHF. The CDR3 DNA reads as TGTGCCAGCAGTGAGACAGGGGAAAGTTCACCCCTCCACTTT.

The rearrangement links TRBV18 to TRBJ2-7; TRBD2 matches at 7 bases. CDR3 length: 14 residues. Germline V gene lookup returns CDR1 KGHSH and CDR2 LQKENI. The V gene end was trimmed by 4 bases and the J gene end by 7 bases; junction bases not matched to a gene: 10. DNA of the CDR3: TGTGCCAGCTCACGAGGACTAGACTCGGGTGAGCAGTACTTC. This translates into CASSRGLDSGEQYF. The full variable domain, in which reference TRBV18 and TRBJ2-7 provide the parts outside the CDR3, is NAGVMQNPRHLVRRRGQEARLRCSPMKGHSHVYWYRQLPEEGLKFMVYLQKENIIDESGMPKERFSAEFPKEGPSILRIQQVVRGDSAAYFCASSRGLDSGEQYFGPGTRLTVT.

The chain carries TRBV3-1 (or the pseudogene TRBV3-2) and TRBJ1-6, with TRBD1 matching over 8 bases. The CDR3 contains 16 residues. The J segment lost 10 bases and the V segment lost 1 base, leaving 9 bases of the junction unmatched. From germline, CDR1 is LGHDT and CDR2 YNNKEL (reference sequence). DNA of the CDR3: TGTGCCAGCAGCCAAGCGCAACAGGGGGTGAGATCACCCCTCCACTTT. This codes for CASSQAQQGVRSPLHF.

The J gene is TRBJ2-3, the V gene TRBV29-1; 8 nucleotides line up with TRBD2. J lost 2 bases, V lost 3 bases, and 7 bases had no gene match. The germline V gene encodes CDR1 SQVTM and CDR2 ANQGSEA. The CDR3 has 15 residues. DNA for the CDR3: TGCAGCGTTGACGGGAGGGCCGTAGACACAGATACGCAGTATTTT. It translates to CSVDGRAVDTDTQYF.

The chain has TRBV7-3 and TRBJ1-2, with D possibly matching TRBD1 (6 bases). Per germline, CDR1 SGHTA and CDR2 FQGTGA. Trimming cost V 5 bases and J 6 bases, with 16 bases left between them. CDR3 length: 14 residues. The CDR3 DNA reads TGTGCCAGCAGCCCCCCGGGAGGACAGAATGGCTACACCTTC. Amino acid sequence: CASSPPGGQNGYTF.

The rearrangement links TRBV11-2 to TRBJ1-1; 8 bases map to TRBD1. CDR1 is SGHAT, CDR2 FQNNGV, per germline. The CDR3 spans 11 residues. V lost 5 bases and J lost 12; bases outside the gene matches: 5. The CDR3 is CASSQDRVPFF. The CDR3 nucleotides are TGTGCCAGCAGCCAGGACAGGGTTCCTTTCTTT.

This sequence joins TRBV18 and TRBJ1-1, with 9 bases aligning to TRBD1. The CDR3 consists of 15 residues. Trimming cost V 3 bases and J 5 bases; bases outside gene matches: 7. Germline V gene data show CDR1 as KGHSH and CDR2 as LQKENI. The DNA for the CDR3 is TGTGCCAGCTCACCCAGGACAGGGGCCATAACTGAAGCTTTCTTT. It translates to CASSPRTGAITEAFF. Full variable domain (rest looked up from reference TRBV18 and TRBJ1-1): NAGVMQNPRHLVRRRGQEARLRCSPMKGHSHVYWYRQLPEEGLKFMVYLQKENIIDESGMPKERFSAEFPKEGPSILRIQQVVRGDSAAYFCASSPRTGAITEAFFGQGTRLTVV.

The genes are TRBV18 and TRBJ2-7; 9 bases align to TRBD1. CDR3 size: 13 residues. Germline assignment: CDR1 KGHSH and CDR2 LQKENI. The J segment lost 5 bases and the V segment lost 3 bases, leaving 2 bases of the junction unmatched. CDR3 region: CASSPGQGDEQYF. CDR3 in DNA: TGTGCCAGCTCACCGGGACAGGGCGACGAGCAGTACTTC.

V and J are TRBV28 and TRBJ2-7, with 7 nucleotides matching TRBD1. CDR1 and CDR2 from the germline V gene are MDHEN and SYDVKM. The CDR3 consists of 13 residues. Trimming removed 5 bases from V and 2 bases from J; junction bases left unmatched: 3. CDR3 loop: CASSQTGTYEQYV. CDR3 DNA sequence: TGTGCCAGCAGTCAGACAGGGACCTACGAGCAGTACGTC.

This sequence joins TRBV6-5 and TRBJ2-5; weak D call: TRBD1 (6 bases). Germline loops: CDR1 MNHEY, CDR2 SVGAGI. Trimming took 6 bases from V and 3 from J, leaving 11 bases between them. This CDR3 region has 13 residues. CDR3 DNA sequence: TGTGCCAGCAGCCGGACAGTGAAAGAGACCCAGTACTTC. Protein: CASSRTVKETQYF.

The chain joins TRBV2 to TRBJ1-4, with a weak D call TRBD1 (6 bases). The CDR3 consists of 14 residues. V was pared by 6 bases and J by 8 bases, with 16 bases between. The germline V gene has CDR1 SNHLY and CDR2 FYNNEI. The CDR3 DNA sequence: TGTGCCAGCAGCGCGACAGGCAAGAGGGAAAAACTGTTTTTT. Amino acid sequence: CASSATGKREKLFF.

The chain has TRBV10-1 and TRBJ2-1; a possible D gene is TRBD2 (6 bases). Germline V gene sequence: CDR1 WNHNN, CDR2 SYGVQD (reference sequence). V was clipped by 0 bases and J by 0 bases, with 18 bases between them. The CDR3 covers 19 residues. The CDR3 loop reads CASSESPLNRGSSYNEQFF. CDR3 nucleotides: TGCGCCAGCAGTGAGTCGCCCTTGAATCGGGGGTCCTCCTACAATGAGCAGTTCTTC.

The rearrangement links TRBV5-4 to TRBJ2-5; 9 bases are shared with TRBD2. The germline V gene encodes CDR1 SGHNT and CDR2 YYREEE (reference sequence). With V trimmed by 4 bases and J by 3 bases, 7 bases remained unmatched. The CDR3 extends over 15 amino acids. The DNA of the CDR3 is TGTGCCAGCAGCAGGGTGACTAGCGGAAAAGAGACCCAGTACTTC. This gives the protein CASSRVTSGKETQYF. The whole variable domain, filled in from reference TRBV5-4 and TRBJ2-5, reads ETGVTQSPTHLIKTRGQQVTLRCSSQSGHNTVSWYQQALGQGPQFIFQYYREEENGRGNFPPRFSGLQFPNYSSELNVNALELDDSALYLCASSRVTSGKETQYFGPGTRLLVL.

The gene calls are TRBV6-5 and TRBJ2-7, with 7 nucleotides matching TRBD1. The CDR3 totals 15 residues. CDR1 and CDR2 from the germline V gene are MNHEY and SVGAGI. With 4 bases clipped from V and 5 bases from J, the junction kept 11 bases outside the gene matches. This chain's CDR3 is CASSLAGTASHEQYF. The CDR3 DNA follows: TGTGCCAGCAGTTTAGCCGGGACAGCGTCCCACGAGCAGTACTTC.

The J gene is TRBJ2-7, the V gene TRBV11-2, with a weak D call TRBD1 (5 bases). CDR1 is SGHAT, CDR2 FQNNGV, per germline. The V and J ends lost 5 bases and 2 bases respectively, with 10 bases between them. This CDR3 comprises 13 residues. The CDR3 sequence is CASSLRVTYEQYF. CDR3 nucleotide sequence: TGTGCCAGCAGCCTCAGGGTTACCTACGAGCAGTACTTC.